This T cell receptor (beta chain) was obtained from a study of T cell changes during pregnancy in multiple sclerosis. The protocol was immunoSEQ multiplex PCR, while the TCRdb copy is restricted to in-frame clones and leaves out a portion. The data show around 100,000 clones, approximately 89% seen once. This CDR3 has 17 amino acids. The clonotype was recovered from a female donor with multiple sclerosis, enrolled in a pregnancy study. The chain links TRBV21-1 to TRBJ1-6; the table assigns TRBD1, which was not confirmed against the DNA. TRBV21-1 is flagged as a pseudogene. Sequenced material: peripheral blood, taken after pregnancy. CDR3 coding DNA: TGTGCCAGCAGCACCCAGGGGGATTCCTCCTATAATTCACCCCTCCACTTT. Translating it yields CASSTQGDSSYNSPLHF.